This passage covers 25 T cell receptor beta chains from one sample sequenced in a study of blood T cell repertoires in COVID-19. Generated by immunoSEQ multiplex PCR, the TCRdb table keeps only in-frame clones and is missing some. The sample has 310,000 or so clones, around nine tenths seen once. The material sequenced was PBMCs or T cells enriched from blood (not recorded which). The receptors come from a woman aged 40 to 50 who had recovered from COVID-19.

The gene calls are TRBV2 and TRBJ1-1; no firm D call. Germline values: CDR1 SNHLY, CDR2 FYNNEI. V gave up 7 bases and J gave up 2 bases, with 11 bases separating them. The CDR3 spans 13 residues. The CDR3 is CASTVEGNTEAFF. CDR3 DNA: TGTGCCAGCACTGTCGAGGGAAACACTGAAGCTTTCTTT.

The rearrangement uses TRBV27 and TRBJ2-1; D perhaps matches TRBD2 (5 bases). Trimming took off 8 bases at V and 8 bases at J, with 16 bases between the two ends. Germline lookup yields CDR1 MNHEY and CDR2 SMNVEV (reference sequence). CDR3 size: 13 residues. This CDR3 reads CASQWTSGDEQFF. DNA for the CDR3: TGTGCCAGCCAGTGGACCTCCGGGGATGAGCAGTTCTTC.

The chain employs TRBV5-1 and TRBJ2-1; 10 nucleotides agree with TRBD2. CDR1 SGHRS and CDR2 YFSETQ come from the germline V gene. J was trimmed by 8 bases and V by 1 base; bases with no gene match: 3. The CDR3 is made up of 14 amino acids. The CDR3, as DNA: TGCGCCAGCAGCTTGACTAGCGGGAAGGATGAGCAGTTCTTC. This encodes CASSLTSGKDEQFF.

This chain uses TRBV12-2 with TRBJ1-3; the table's D call, TRBD1, has no DNA check behind it. TRBV12-2 has pseudogene status. The CDR3 is 17 amino acids. In DNA form, the CDR3 reads TGTGCAAGTCAAACGGGGGCCCCGACAGGGGTTGGAAACACCATATATTTT. Translating it yields CASQTGAPTGVGNTIYF.

The chain couples TRBV5-1 to TRBJ1-2, with TRBD1 matching over 10 bases. After removal of 2 bases from V and 3 bases from J, the junction contained 10 bases not matched to a gene. The CDR3 spans 17 residues. Germline V gives CDR1 SGHRS, CDR2 YFSETQ. Here the CDR3 reads CASSLTTGQGGYYGYTF. CDR3 nucleotides: TGCGCCAGCAGCTTAACCACCGGACAGGGGGGATACTATGGCTACACCTTC. The whole variable domain, remainder taken from reference TRBV5-1 and TRBJ1-2, is KAGVTQTPRYLIKTRGQQVTLSCSPISGHRSVSWYQQTPGQGLQFLFEYFSETQRNKGNFPGRFSGRQFSNSRSEMNVSTLELGDSALYLCASSLTTGQGGYYGYTFGSGTRLTVV.

V and J are TRBV15 and TRBJ1-6, with 8 bases identical to TRBD1. This CDR3 has 14 residues. CDR1 is LNHNV and CDR2 is YYDKDF in the germline V gene (reference sequence). Trimming cost V 8 bases and J 6 bases; bases outside gene matches: 6. The CDR3 spells CATAGGSGNSPLHF. DNA for the CDR3: TGTGCCACCGCAGGGGGCTCGGGTAATTCACCCCTCCACTTT.

The chain recombines TRBV6-4 with TRBJ2-3, with TRBD1 as a possible D gene (5 bases). The CDR3 runs 15 residues. The germline V gene encodes CDR1 MRHNA and CDR2 SNTAGT. V lost 3 bases to trimming and J lost 3 bases, with 13 bases between them. CDR3 in amino acids: CASSEGQGATDTQYF. For the CDR3, the DNA is TGTGCCAGCAGTGAGGGGCAGGGCGCTACAGATACGCAGTATTTT.

This chain joins TRBV5-4 and TRBJ2-5, with 7 positions matching TRBD2. Germline V CDR1 and CDR2: SGHNT, YYREEE (reference sequence). The CDR3 spans 18 residues. V shed 4 bases, J shed 0 bases, and the junction held 15 bases outside the gene matches. DNA for the CDR3: TGTGCCAGCAGCACTTGGTCCCGATTGGGGGGGGACCAAGAGACCCAGTACTTC. Its translation: CASSTWSRLGGDQETQYF. The full variable domain, rest sourced from reference TRBV5-4 and TRBJ2-5, is ETGVTQSPTHLIKTRGQQVTLRCSSQSGHNTVSWYQQALGQGPQFIFQYYREEENGRGNFPPRFSGLQFPNYSSELNVNALELDDSALYLCASSTWSRLGGDQETQYFGPGTRLLVL.

J is TRBJ2-1 and V is TRBV4-3; 8 nucleotides match TRBD2. V shed 4 bases and J 8 bases; nucleotides not matched to a gene: 10. This CDR3 is built from 15 residues. The germline CDR1 and CDR2 sequences are LGHNA and YSLEER. The CDR3 loop reads CASSLRRGTRDEQFF. The CDR3 bases are TGCGCCAGCAGCCTTAGGCGGGGGACTAGGGATGAGCAGTTCTTC.

The chain couples TRBV30 to TRBJ2-7; the D gene is possibly TRBD1 (6 bases). The V and J ends lost 3 bases and 3 bases respectively, with 12 bases between them. Per the germline V gene, CDR1 is GTSNPN and CDR2 is SVGIG (reference sequence). The CDR3 contains 13 residues. CDR3 residues: CAWSPGHLYEQYF. The CDR3 bases are TGTGCCTGGAGCCCGGGACACCTCTACGAGCAGTACTTC.

The sample holds a few counts of this clone. V usage is TRBV1 and J usage is TRBJ2-7; the DNA was not used to check the table's D call, TRBD2. TRBV1 is an annotated pseudogene. This CDR3 contains 19 residues. For the CDR3, the DNA is TGCACCAGCAGCCAAGAATTAGGGCTAGCGGGGGGGCCTTCCTACGAGCAGTACTTC. Protein: CTSSQELGLAGGPSYEQYF.

CDR3 protein: CASSPPVRAGAYEQYF. CDR3 DNA sequence: TGTGCCAGCTCACCACCTGTGAGAGCGGGCGCCTACGAGCAGTACTTC. The gene calls are TRBV18 and TRBJ2-7; possibly TRBD2 for D (6 bases). Germline-derived CDR1 and CDR2 are KGHSH and LQKENI. The length of the CDR3 is 16 residues. Trimming removed 0 bases at V and 2 bases at J, with 14 bases between.

This clone showed up just once. The chain has TRBV10-3 and TRBJ2-2; 11 nucleotides line up with TRBD1. The CDR3 has 16 amino acids. In germline, CDR1 is ENHRY, CDR2 SYGVKD. With 11 bases clipped from V and 2 bases from J, the junction kept 10 bases outside the gene matches. CDR3 nucleotide sequence: TGTGCCTTAGCCTCCGGGACAGGGGGAAACACCGGGGAGCTGTTTTTT. As protein: CALASGTGGNTGELFF.

The chain employs TRBV9 and TRBJ2-5; D is perhaps TRBD2 (6 bases). Looked up from germline, CDR1 is SGDLS and CDR2 is YYNGEE. This CDR3 comprises 14 residues. Trimming stripped 4 bases from V and 1 base from J, with 11 bases between. The CDR3 region is CASSPIGGQETQYF. The CDR3 coding sequence is TGTGCCAGCAGCCCCATCGGGGGCCAAGAGACCCAGTACTTC.

A single count supports this clone. V usage is TRBV11-3 and J usage is TRBJ2-1; 11 bases fit TRBD1. With V trimmed by 5 bases and J by 7 bases, 4 bases remained unmatched. Germline V CDR1 and CDR2: SGHNT, YENEEA. This CDR3 comprises 14 residues. This chain's CDR3 is CASSKDRGQNEQFF. DNA of the CDR3: TGTGCCAGCAGCAAGGACAGGGGGCAGAATGAGCAGTTCTTC.

V is TRBV15 and J is TRBJ2-3; 9 nucleotides align to TRBD2. Germline CDR1 LNHNV, CDR2 YYDKDF (reference sequence). This CDR3 comprises 14 residues. Trimming took 5 bases from V and 1 from J; bases not matched to a gene: 1. CDR3 nucleotide sequence: TGTGCCACCAGCCGACTAGCGGGCACAGATACGCAGTATTTT. Its protein product is CATSRLAGTDTQYF.

The chain links TRBV7-2 to TRBJ1-3; D is perhaps TRBD1 (5 bases). The CDR3 length is 14 residues. Germline CDR1 reads SGHTA; CDR2 reads FQGNSA. V was cut by 0 bases and J by 3 bases, with 6 bases left in between. CDR3 nucleotide sequence: TGTGCCAGCAGCTTAGCCAGGGATGGAAACACCATATATTTT. Translation gives CASSLARDGNTIYF. The full variable domain, completed using reference TRBV7-2 and TRBJ1-3, is GAGVSQSPSNKVTEKGKDVELRCDPISGHTALYWYRQSLGQGLEFLIYFQGNSAPDKSGLPSDRFSAERTGGSVSTLTIQRTQQEDSAVYLCASSLARDGNTIYFGEGSWLTVV.

The CDR3 spells CASSYSPGVNTEAFF. The CDR3 DNA reads TGTGCCAGCAGTTACTCACCAGGGGTAAACACTGAAGCTTTCTTT. This chain uses TRBV6-6 with TRBJ1-1, with D maybe TRBD1 (6 bases). The germline gives CDR1 MNHNY, CDR2 SVGAGI (reference sequence). This CDR3 spans 15 amino acids. V was pared by 0 bases and J by 2 bases, with 10 bases between.

V is TRBV24-1 and J is TRBJ2-5; 11 bases are a match to TRBD1. V lost 2 bases and J lost 5; bases outside the gene matches: 6. CDR1 and CDR2 from the germline V gene are KGHDR and SFDVKD. The CDR3 has 16 amino acids. This CDR3 is CATSDSPGTGGETQYF. The DNA of the CDR3 is TGTGCCACCAGTGATTCCCCTGGGACAGGGGGTGAGACCCAGTACTTC.

This chain links TRBV21-1 with TRBJ2-3; the tabulated D call, TRBD2, remains unverified against the DNA. TRBV21-1 is deemed a pseudogene. The CDR3 contains 15 residues. The CDR3 DNA reads TGTGCCAGCAGCAAAGAGGAGCGGGGGACAGATACGCAGTATTTT. Its protein is CASSKEERGTDTQYF.

On this clone: Other DNA sequences within the sample encode an identical CDR3. The chain couples TRBV28 to TRBJ1-3, with D possibly TRBD1 on 6 matching bases. Germline-derived CDR1 and CDR2 are MDHEN and SYDVKM. V was clipped by 7 bases and J by 1 base, with 8 bases between them. CDR3 length: 13 amino acids. CDR3 nucleotide sequence: TGTGCCAGCATCAGGGGTTCTGGAAACACCATATATTTT. It yields the protein CASIRGSGNTIYF. Full variable domain (outside the CDR3, taken from reference TRBV28 and TRBJ1-3): DVKVTQSSRYLVKRTGEKVFLECVQDMDHENMFWYRQDPGLGLRLIYFSYDVKMKEKGDIPEGYSVSREKKERFSLILESASTNQTSMYLCASIRGSGNTIYFGEGSWLTVV.

As DNA, the CDR3 is TGTGCCAGCTCGTCAGTTATCGAAGATACGCAGTATTTT. Translated, it gives CASSSVIEDTQYF. The J gene is TRBJ2-3, the V gene TRBV18; D uncertain. Trimming left V 6 bases short and J 5 bases short, with 12 bases between. Germline V gene lookup returns CDR1 KGHSH and CDR2 LQKENI. CDR3 length: 13 residues.

This clone turned up a few times. The chain recombines TRBV28 with TRBJ1-3; 8 bases are a match to TRBD1. The CDR3 loop spans 16 amino acids. Germline values: CDR1 MDHEN, CDR2 SYDVKM. V gave up 3 bases and J gave up 0 bases; unmatched junction bases: 4. The CDR3 protein is CASSFRTGGSGNTIYF. The CDR3 DNA reads TGTGCCAGCAGTTTCCGTACAGGGGGCTCTGGAAACACCATATATTTT.

The chain combines TRBV18 with TRBJ2-2, with 9 bases matching TRBD1. The germline gives CDR1 KGHSH, CDR2 LQKENI. The V and J ends lost 6 bases and 3 bases, in that order; junction bases with no gene match: 8. This CDR3 spans 16 amino acids. CDR3 loop: CASSPLGTGHTGELFF. The CDR3 nucleotides are TGTGCCAGCTCCCCCCTCGGGACAGGGCACACCGGGGAGCTGTTTTTT. Full variable domain (outside the CDR3, taken from reference TRBV18 and TRBJ2-2): NAGVMQNPRHLVRRRGQEARLRCSPMKGHSHVYWYRQLPEEGLKFMVYLQKENIIDESGMPKERFSAEFPKEGPSILRIQQVVRGDSAAYFCASSPLGTGHTGELFFGEGSRLTVL.

The chain combines TRBV7-2 with TRBJ1-5; 7 positions match TRBD1. In germline, CDR1 is SGHTA, CDR2 FQGNSA. The CDR3 consists of 15 residues. The junction had 7 bases not matched to a gene; V was cut back by 5 bases and J by 3 bases. CDR3 nucleotide sequence: TGTGCCAGCAGCCTATTGGGACAGTTCAATCAGCCCCAGCATTTT. This encodes CASSLLGQFNQPQHF.